The next 29 T cell receptor beta chains were all read from a single sample in a study of blood T cell repertoires in COVID-19. Assay used: immunoSEQ multiplex PCR; TCRdb lists only in-frame clones, some missing. The table shows roughly 400,000 clones, with 70% to 90% occurring only once. The sequenced sample was peripheral blood. These receptors were collected from a woman aged 55 to 70 with COVID-19, enrolled during active disease.

This chain connects TRBV7-9 to TRBJ2-5; D is possibly TRBD1 (6 bases). Trimming stripped 7 bases from V and 5 bases from J, with 17 bases between. Germline V gives CDR1 SEHNR, CDR2 FQNEAQ (reference sequence). The CDR3 consists of 14 residues. In nucleotides, the CDR3 is TGTGCCAGCACCTTGGGCTTCCAGGGGGAGACCCAGTACTTC. This translates into CASTLGFQGETQYF.

This clone was detected a few times. The chain combines TRBV9 with TRBJ1-1; D uncertain. From germline, CDR1 is SGDLS and CDR2 YYNGEE. V lost 1 base and J lost 1, with 5 bases in between. The CDR3 covers 13 residues. The CDR3 region is CASSVTANTEAFF. As DNA, the CDR3 is TGTGCCAGCAGCGTAACAGCGAACACTGAAGCTTTCTTT.

The chain uses TRBV14 and TRBJ1-1; the D gene is possibly TRBD1 (6 bases). The length of the CDR3 is 14 residues. V was pared by 4 bases and J by 1 base, with 10 bases between. From germline, CDR1 is SGHDN and CDR2 FVKESK. CDR3 bases: TGTGCCAGCAGCCCCCGGACAGAGAACACTGAAGCTTTCTTT. Translation gives CASSPRTENTEAFF.

Of note for this clone: Other DNA sequences in the sample encode the same CDR3. The chain combines TRBV7-3 with TRBJ2-5; D is unresolved. Germline V gives CDR1 SGHTA, CDR2 FQGTGA. The CDR3 covers 13 residues. Trimming left V 3 bases short and J 2 bases short, with 7 bases between. The CDR3 loop is CASSLGRQETQYF. In DNA, the CDR3 is TGTGCCAGCAGCTTGGGCAGACAAGAGACCCAGTACTTC.

There are a few counts of this clone. V and J are TRBV5-1 and TRBJ2-2; tentatively, D is TRBD2 (6 bases). The CDR3 extends over 16 amino acids. The V and J ends lost 4 bases and 6 bases respectively, with 19 bases between them. Germline V gene lookup returns CDR1 SGHRS and CDR2 YFSETQ. In DNA form, the CDR3 reads TGCGCCAGCAGCCAAGTGAGGCAGGGACTCTCCGGGGAGCTGTTTTTT. Protein: CASSQVRQGLSGELFF.

The CDR3 loop is CSVAGGRNTEAFF. The DNA for the CDR3 is TGCAGCGTCGCAGGGGGCCGGAACACTGAAGCTTTCTTT. The chain carries TRBV29-1 and TRBJ1-1; 8 bases map to TRBD1. The CDR3 is 13 amino acids. Germline CDR1 and CDR2: SQVTM and ANQGSEA. With V trimmed by 6 bases and J by 1 base, 4 bases remained unmatched.

The V call is TRBV6-1, the J call TRBJ1-5, with D maybe TRBD1 (5 bases). The CDR3 has 15 amino acids. V gave up 2 bases and J gave up 0 bases, with 8 bases separating them. Germline CDR1 reads MNHNS; CDR2 reads SASEGT. CDR3 coding DNA: TGTGCCAGCAGTGAACCAGGGTATAGCAATCAGCCCCAGCATTTT. Translation gives CASSEPGYSNQPQHF.

This clone appeared a single time. V and J are TRBV6-7 and TRBJ1-6, with 12 bases aligning to TRBD1. TRBV6-7 is marked as an open reading frame, function uncertain. V gave up 5 bases and J gave up 8 bases; unmatched junction bases: 13. The CDR3 covers 18 residues. CDR3 protein: CASSPGDGTGGTHSPLHF. DNA of the CDR3: TGTGCCAGCAGTCCCGGGGACGGGACAGGGGGCACTCATTCACCCCTCCACTTT.

This chain joins TRBV2 and TRBJ1-1; D might be TRBD1 (6 bases). Germline V gives CDR1 SNHLY, CDR2 FYNNEI. This CDR3 has 14 amino acids. Trimming took off 6 bases at V and 3 bases at J, with 14 bases between the two ends. As DNA, the CDR3 is TGTGCCAGCAGGGGACAAATTCGGGACACTGAAGCTTTCTTT. It codes for CASRGQIRDTEAFF.

The rearrangement uses TRBV2 and TRBJ1-2; 10 positions agree with TRBD1. Germline assignment: CDR1 SNHLY and CDR2 FYNNEI. CDR3 size: 15 residues. V trimming: 5 bases; J trimming: 4 bases; junction bases outside the gene matches: 7. CDR3 residues: CASSPTGGLGYGYTF. In DNA, the CDR3 is TGTGCCAGCAGTCCGACAGGGGGCCTGGGCTATGGCTACACCTTC.

This clone was recorded a few times. V and J are TRBV5-1 and TRBJ1-1; TRBD1 agrees at 12 bases. The CDR3 is 11 residues long. J lost 11 bases, V lost 5 bases, and 1 base had no gene match. CDR1 and CDR2 (germline): SGHRS, YFSETQ. The CDR3 spells CASRGQGAAFF. In DNA form, the CDR3 reads TGCGCCAGCAGGGGACAGGGGGCGGCTTTCTTT.

This sequence joins TRBV12-5 and TRBJ1-5, with no clear D. Looked up from germline, CDR1 is LGHNT and CDR2 is FRNRAP. The V end lost 5 bases, the J end lost 5 bases, and 7 bases lay between the germline ends. CDR3 length: 12 residues. The CDR3: CASGNGDQPQHF. The CDR3 coding sequence is TGTGCTAGTGGTAATGGAGATCAGCCCCAGCATTTT.

The genes are TRBV6-5 and TRBJ2-7; 7 bases align to TRBD2. V lost 2 bases to trimming and J lost 3 bases; unmatched junction nucleotides: 7. Germline V lookup: CDR1 MNHEY, CDR2 SVGAGI. The CDR3 consists of 15 residues. CDR3 sequence reads: CASSYQPGRIYEQYF. CDR3 nucleotide sequence: TGTGCCAGCAGTTACCAACCCGGGAGGATCTACGAGCAGTACTTC.

The CDR3 here is CASSKTGNTEAFF. CDR3 DNA sequence: TGTGCCAGCAGCAAGACAGGGAACACTGAAGCTTTCTTT. This chain links TRBV6-5 with TRBJ1-1, with D tentatively TRBD1 (6 bases). CDR1 MNHEY and CDR2 SVGAGI come from the germline V gene. The CDR3 covers 13 residues. The germline V and J ends were trimmed by 6 bases and 1 base, with 9 bases remaining between them.

The chain has TRBV10-3 and TRBJ1-4; D remains unclear. There are 12 residues in the CDR3. The V and J ends lost 3 bases and 5 bases respectively, with 4 bases between them. Germline V gene data show CDR1 as ENHRY and CDR2 as SYGVKD. The DNA for the CDR3 is TGTGCCATCAGTGAACTGAATGAAAAACTGTTTTTT. Amino acids: CAISELNEKLFF.

The chain carries TRBV30 and TRBJ1-2; D is possibly TRBD1 (5 bases). V was trimmed by 4 bases and J by 2 bases, leaving 17 bases between them. Germline CDR1 is GTSNPN and CDR2 is SVGIG (reference sequence). The CDR3 is 15 amino acids. The CDR3 nucleotides are TGTGCCTGGATTAGACGGGGGGGATCCAACTATGGCTACACCTTC. This sequence encodes CAWIRRGGSNYGYTF. Combining the CDR3 with reference TRBV30 and TRBJ1-2 gives the whole variable domain SQTIHQWPATLVQPVGSPLSLECTVEGTSNPNLYWYRQAAGRGLQLLFYSVGIGQISSEVPQNLSASRPQDRQFILSSKKLLLSDSGFYLCAWIRRGGSNYGYTFGSGTRLTVV.

This chain joins TRBV6-5 and TRBJ1-2; D is unclear. The V and J ends lost 6 bases and 4 bases respectively, with 9 bases between them. CDR3 length equals 12 residues. In germline, CDR1 is MNHEY, CDR2 SVGAGI. CDR3 loop: CASRQGGYGYTF. In nucleotides, the CDR3 is TGTGCCAGCAGACAAGGAGGCTATGGCTACACCTTC.

The rearrangement uses TRBV6-5 and TRBJ1-2; 8 bases are a match to TRBD1. Germline V lookup: CDR1 MNHEY, CDR2 SVGAGI. The CDR3 runs 14 residues. Germline trimming cut 7 bases from V and 5 bases from J; bases unmatched to any gene: 9. The CDR3 sequence is CASTHQGQGYGYTF. Here the CDR3 DNA reads TGTGCCAGCACCCATCAAGGACAGGGTTATGGCTACACCTTC.

The chain joins TRBV5-1 to TRBJ1-1, with TRBD1 as a possible D gene (5 bases). Trimming took off 0 bases at V and 12 bases at J, with 18 bases between the two ends. CDR3 length equals 14 residues. Germline V gene lookup returns CDR1 SGHRS and CDR2 YFSETQ. The CDR3 reads CASSLAGGEEYTFF. CDR3 in DNA: TGCGCCAGCAGCTTGGCCGGGGGAGAGGAGTACACTTTCTTT.

With regard to this clone: Other DNA sequences in the same sample also yield this CDR3. The chain employs TRBV28 and TRBJ2-7; unclear D gene. The germline V gene encodes CDR1 MDHEN and CDR2 SYDVKM. Deletions cut 3 bases from V and 3 bases from J, with 3 bases between. There are 11 residues in the CDR3. CDR3 region: CASSFSYEQYF. CDR3 nucleotide sequence: TGTGCCAGCAGTTTCAGCTACGAGCAGTACTTC.

This chain joins TRBV5-1 and TRBJ1-2, with D perhaps TRBD1 (6 bases). Germline V CDR1 and CDR2: SGHRS, YFSETQ. Between the trimmed V and J ends, which lost 2 bases and 2 bases, there was a span of 10 bases. CDR3 size: 14 residues. The CDR3 loop is CASSLNTGNYGYTF. The DNA for the CDR3 is TGCGCCAGCAGCTTAAATACAGGGAACTATGGCTACACCTTC.

The gene calls are TRBV28 and TRBJ1-6, with TRBD1 matching 7 bases. Germline V gene data show CDR1 as MDHEN and CDR2 as SYDVKM. The ends lost 5 bases at V and 10 bases at J; junction bases unmatched: 14. The CDR3 runs 16 residues. CDR3 nucleotides: TGTGCCAGCAGTACGCCCCAAGGGGGCTGGGGATCACCCCTCCACTTT. Its protein product is CASSTPQGGWGSPLHF.

The chain combines TRBV18 with TRBJ1-3, with D perhaps TRBD1 (6 bases). The CDR3 is made up of 15 amino acids. Per germline, CDR1 KGHSH and CDR2 LQKENI. V lost 5 bases to trimming and J lost 2 bases, with 13 bases between them. The CDR3 DNA follows: TGTGCCAGCTCATCGACGGCAGGGGCTGGAAACACCATATATTTT. It yields the protein CASSSTAGAGNTIYF.

The V gene is TRBV7-2, the J gene TRBJ2-6; TRBD2 might be the D (5 bases). The germline V and J ends were trimmed by 1 base and 0 bases, with 13 bases remaining between them. The CDR3 totals 18 residues. Germline V gene sequence: CDR1 SGHTA, CDR2 FQGNSA. The CDR3 loop is CASSLVSGIHSGANVLTF. The CDR3 coding sequence is TGTGCCAGCAGCTTAGTAAGCGGCATCCACTCTGGGGCCAACGTCCTGACTTTC.

This chain links TRBV5-1 with TRBJ1-6; a weak D match, TRBD1 (5 bases). Trimming left V 0 bases short and J 10 bases short, with 14 bases between. The CDR3 has 15 amino acids. From germline, CDR1 is SGHRS and CDR2 YFSETQ. CDR3 bases: TGCGCCAGCAGCTTGGCACAAGGGAGGGGATCACCCCTCCACTTT. Amino acid sequence: CASSLAQGRGSPLHF.

This clone has only one observation. The chain uses TRBV6-1 and TRBJ1-4; no clear D. The CDR3 is made up of 15 amino acids. CDR1 and CDR2 (germline): MNHNS, SASEGT. Trimming took 3 bases from V and 3 from J, leaving 11 bases between them. CDR3 coding DNA: TGTGCCAGCAGTGATTTGAGGCGGTCTAATGAAAAACTGTTTTTT. Translated: CASSDLRRSNEKLFF.

A few counts support this clone. The rearrangement links TRBV19 to TRBJ1-5; no clear D. CDR3 length: 15 residues. Trimming shortened V by 6 bases and J by 2 bases, and 14 bases separated the two germline ends. Germline-derived CDR1 and CDR2 are LNHDA and SQIVND (reference sequence). Here the CDR3 DNA reads TGTGCCAGTAGCGGACTGGACCTGGGCAATCAGCCCCAGCATTTT. Protein product: CASSGLDLGNQPQHF.

V is TRBV25-1 and J is TRBJ1-2; 8 bases match TRBD1. Germline V gene lookup returns CDR1 MGHDK and CDR2 SYGVNS. V was clipped by 3 bases and J by 5 bases; unmatched bases: 8. The CDR3 has 15 amino acids. The CDR3 nucleotides are TGTGCCAGCAGTGATCCCCAAGGGACAGGATATGGCTACACCTTC. It is translated as CASSDPQGTGYGYTF.

The V and J genes are TRBV10-1 and TRBJ2-4; 7 positions agree with TRBD1. Germline V lookup: CDR1 WNHNN, CDR2 SYGVQD (reference sequence). V shed 9 bases, J shed 8 bases, and the junction held 7 bases outside the gene matches. The CDR3 is 12 amino acids. CDR3 sequence: CASTGVADIQYF. The CDR3 DNA sequence: TGCGCCAGTACAGGGGTGGCGGACATTCAGTACTTC.